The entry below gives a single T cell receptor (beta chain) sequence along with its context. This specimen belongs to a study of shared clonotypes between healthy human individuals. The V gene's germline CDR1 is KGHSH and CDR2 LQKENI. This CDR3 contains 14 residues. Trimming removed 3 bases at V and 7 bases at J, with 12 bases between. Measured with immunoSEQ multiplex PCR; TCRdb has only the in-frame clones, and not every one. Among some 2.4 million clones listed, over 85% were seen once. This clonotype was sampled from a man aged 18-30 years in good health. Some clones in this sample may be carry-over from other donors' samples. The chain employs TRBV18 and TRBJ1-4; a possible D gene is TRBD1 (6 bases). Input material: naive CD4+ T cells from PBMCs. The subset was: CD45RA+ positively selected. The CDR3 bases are TGTGCCAGCTCACCCCAAGGACAGTCTGAAAAACTGTTTTTT. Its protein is CASSPQGQSEKLFF.